Below are 25 T cell receptor beta chains sequenced from a single sample in a study of cytomegalovirus exposure and HLA in healthy donors. In the PCR, 60 Vbeta and 13 Jbeta primers were used. Generated by immunoSEQ multiplex PCR, the TCRdb table keeps only in-frame clones and is missing some. The data contain about 210,000 clones, over 75% of them singletons. The sequenced sample was PBMCs. These receptors came from a woman in her forties or fifties in good health and CMV-seropositive.

The V gene is TRBV28, the J gene TRBJ2-6, with D possibly matching TRBD2 (6 bases). Germline assignment: CDR1 MDHEN and CDR2 SYDVKM. Trimming shortened V by 6 bases and J by 4 bases, and 16 bases separated the two germline ends. The CDR3 extends over 16 amino acids. The CDR3 loop reads CASSQIRGDGANVLTF. In DNA form, the CDR3 reads TGTGCCAGCAGCCAGATCCGCGGGGACGGGGCCAACGTCCTGACTTTC.

In its sample, this clone was seen a few times. V is TRBV5-6 and J is TRBJ1-1; D perhaps matches TRBD1 (6 bases). This CDR3 has 14 amino acids. Germline lookup yields CDR1 SGHDT and CDR2 YYEEEE. With 1 base removed from V and 6 bases from J, the gap between germline ends came to 13 bases. DNA for the CDR3: TGTGCCAGCAGCTTGTACAGGGTCGATTCTGAAGCTTTCTTT. It translates to CASSLYRVDSEAFF.

The chain links TRBV30 to TRBJ2-3; 9 bases align to TRBD1. CDR3 size: 17 residues. The J segment lost 3 bases and the V segment lost 1 base, leaving 11 bases of the junction unmatched. Germline CDR1 reads GTSNPN; CDR2 reads SVGIG (reference sequence). This chain's CDR3 is CAWSGKQGAVGTDTQYF. The DNA for the CDR3 is TGTGCCTGGAGTGGAAAACAGGGGGCAGTAGGGACAGATACGCAGTATTTT.

J is TRBJ2-2 and V is TRBV5-1, with D unclear. Germline loops: CDR1 SGHRS, CDR2 YFSETQ. The CDR3 has 14 amino acids. With 4 bases removed from V and 1 base from J, the gap between germline ends came to 8 bases. CDR3 protein: CASSVGQNTGELFF. CDR3 DNA sequence: TGCGCCAGCAGCGTGGGTCAGAACACCGGGGAGCTGTTTTTT.

This chain joins TRBV7-9 and TRBJ2-7, with 7 bases matching TRBD1. The CDR3 length is 15 residues. Unmatched junction bases numbered 9, after V lost 5 bases and J lost 2 bases. In germline, CDR1 is SEHNR, CDR2 FQNEAQ (reference sequence). This CDR3 is CASSLDRVLPYEQYF. The CDR3 bases are TGTGCCAGCAGCCTCGACAGGGTACTACCCTACGAGCAGTACTTC.

V gene TRBV19 combines with J gene TRBJ1-2; 9 bases match TRBD1. Germline CDR1 and CDR2: LNHDA and SQIVND (reference sequence). The CDR3 extends over 17 amino acids. The V gene end was trimmed by 4 bases and the J gene end by 7 bases; junction bases not matched to a gene: 16. The CDR3 bases are TGTGCCAGTAGTACAGTCCCGGGACAGGGTTCCTTTGGTGGCTACACCTTC. As protein: CASSTVPGQGSFGGYTF.

The gene calls are TRBV7-3 and TRBJ1-3; 7 bases agree with TRBD1. With 3 bases clipped from V and 0 bases from J, the junction kept 2 bases outside the gene matches. The CDR3 covers 15 residues. Germline V CDR1 and CDR2: SGHTA, FQGTGA. The CDR3 coding sequence is TGTGCCAGCAGCTTGACAGGGCTCTCTGGAAACACCATATATTTT. Translating it yields CASSLTGLSGNTIYF.

V usage is TRBV4-1 and J usage is TRBJ1-3; D perhaps matches TRBD1 (5 bases). The CDR3 consists of 17 residues. Germline lookup yields CDR1 MGHRA and CDR2 YSYEKL. V was trimmed by 0 bases and J by 2 bases, leaving 14 bases between them. As DNA, the CDR3 is TGCGCCAGCAGCCAAGATCCCCCCGGGGGGACTGGAAACACCATATATTTT. Translating it yields CASSQDPPGGTGNTIYF.

The chain couples TRBV2 to TRBJ1-2, with D perhaps matching TRBD1 (5 bases). This CDR3 is 12 amino acids long. The germline CDR1 and CDR2 sequences are SNHLY and FYNNEI. Trimming pared 7 bases from V and 8 bases from J, leaving 14 bases between. The CDR3 loop reads CASNRDLGGYTF. The CDR3 DNA sequence: TGTGCCAGCAATCGGGACTTAGGGGGCTACACCTTC. Looking up the rest from reference TRBV2 and TRBJ1-2 gives the full variable domain: EPEVTQTPSHQVTQMGQEVILRCVPISNHLYFYWYRQILGQKVEFLVSFYNNEISEKSEIFDDQFSVERPDGSNFTLKIRSTKLEDSAMYFCASNRDLGGYTFGSGTRLTVV.

V and J are TRBV5-5 and TRBJ1-5, with 7 bases identical to TRBD1. Unmatched junction bases numbered 8, after V lost 5 bases and J lost 0 bases. The length of the CDR3 is 16 residues. Germline CDR1 and CDR2: SGHKS and YYEKEE (reference sequence). CDR3 DNA: TGTGCCAGCAGGATGACAGGGTCTTTTAGCAATCAGCCCCAGCATTTT. This sequence encodes CASRMTGSFSNQPQHF.

This clone appeared a single time. The chain employs TRBV4-1 and TRBJ1-2, with 7 nucleotides matching TRBD1. The CDR3 covers 14 residues. CDR1 and CDR2 from the germline V gene are MGHRA and YSYEKL. V was pared by 2 bases and J by 4 bases, with 4 bases of the junction left unmatched. The CDR3 is CASSQPGTVYGYTF. CDR3 nucleotide sequence: TGCGCCAGCAGCCAACCCGGGACAGTCTATGGCTACACCTTC.

The chain employs TRBV7-6 and TRBJ2-7, with TRBD1 matching 7 bases. Unmatched junction bases numbered 4, after V lost 5 bases and J lost 0 bases. Germline V gene sequence: CDR1 SGHVS, CDR2 FNYEAQ. CDR3 length equals 14 residues. Written as DNA, the CDR3 is TGTGCCAGCAGCCCCAGGGGGAGCTCCTACGAGCAGTACTTC. Protein: CASSPRGSSYEQYF. The full variable domain, in which reference TRBV7-6 and TRBJ2-7 provide the parts outside the CDR3, is GAGVSQSPRYKVTKRGQDVALRCDPISGHVSLYWYRQALGQGPEFLTYFNYEAQQDKSGLPNDRFSAERPEGSISTLTIQRTEQRDSAMYRCASSPRGSSYEQYFGPGTRLTVT.

The chain combines TRBV28 with TRBJ2-2; 7 positions agree with TRBD2. Germline V CDR1 and CDR2: MDHEN, SYDVKM. The ends lost 2 bases at V and 4 bases at J; junction bases unmatched: 4. CDR3 length: 15 amino acids. The CDR3 is CASSLPPGGTGELFF. In DNA form, the CDR3 reads TGTGCCAGCAGTTTACCCCCGGGGGGCACCGGGGAGCTGTTTTTT.

V is TRBV4-3 and J is TRBJ2-7, with a tentative D call TRBD2 (5 bases). The CDR3 loop spans 15 amino acids. V shed 1 base and J shed 5 bases, with 15 bases lying between them. Germline lookup yields CDR1 LGHNA and CDR2 YSLEER. CDR3 sequence reads: CASSQGWLAGNEQYF. For the CDR3, the DNA is TGCGCCAGCAGCCAAGGGTGGCTAGCTGGTAACGAGCAGTACTTC.

The chain combines TRBV6-1 with TRBJ2-2; D perhaps matches TRBD1 (6 bases). Germline assignment: CDR1 MNHNS and CDR2 SASEGT. The CDR3 totals 15 residues. Trimming took off 5 bases at V and 4 bases at J, with 14 bases between the two ends. CDR3 sequence: CASSLDSSPTGELFF. CDR3 DNA sequence: TGTGCCAGCAGTCTGGACAGTTCCCCCACCGGGGAGCTGTTTTTT.

This clone appeared a few times. Other DNA sequences from this sample encode an identical CDR3 as well. In nucleotides, the CDR3 is TGTGCCAGCAGCCGGACAGAGAACACTGAAGCTTTCTTT. Translated: CASSRTENTEAFF. The chain employs TRBV6-5 and TRBJ1-1; D is perhaps TRBD1 (6 bases). The ends were cut back, 6 bases at V and 1 base at J, with 9 bases in the middle. The germline CDR1 and CDR2 sequences are MNHEY and SVGAGI. The CDR3 spans 13 residues.

V gene TRBV4-1 combines with J gene TRBJ1-5; D gene ambiguous. The CDR3 sequence is 14 residues long. Per germline, CDR1 MGHRA and CDR2 YSYEKL. The V and J ends lost 0 bases and 4 bases respectively, with 7 bases between them. The CDR3 coding sequence is TGCGCCAGCAGCCAAGATTTGGCTAATCAGCCCCAGCATTTT. Translated: CASSQDLANQPQHF.

The chain uses TRBV7-3 and TRBJ2-1; a possible D gene is TRBD1 (6 bases). V lost 2 bases and J 0 bases, leaving 8 bases between the germline ends. CDR1 and CDR2 (germline): SGHTA, FQGTGA. The CDR3 extends over 15 amino acids. The CDR3 reads CASSLQGNSYNEQFF. The CDR3 DNA reads TGTGCCAGCAGCTTACAGGGGAACTCCTACAATGAGCAGTTCTTC.

The chain is built from TRBV5-4 and TRBJ2-5; 16 positions agree with TRBD2. V was pared by 4 bases and J by 5 bases, with 5 bases of the junction left unmatched. The CDR3 is 16 amino acids. The germline CDR1 and CDR2 sequences are SGHNT and YYREEE (reference sequence). The CDR3 sequence: CASSPGLAGGFETQYF. CDR3 bases: TGTGCCAGCAGCCCGGGACTAGCGGGGGGGTTTGAGACCCAGTACTTC. Full variable domain (outside the CDR3, taken from reference TRBV5-4 and TRBJ2-5): ETGVTQSPTHLIKTRGQQVTLRCSSQSGHNTVSWYQQALGQGPQFIFQYYREEENGRGNFPPRFSGLQFPNYSSELNVNALELDDSALYLCASSPGLAGGFETQYFGPGTRLLVL.

The CDR3 sequence: CASSRAPGRETQYF. The CDR3 DNA follows: TGTGCCAGTAGTCGCGCCCCCGGGAGAGAGACCCAGTACTTC. This sequence joins TRBV19 and TRBJ2-5; weak D call: TRBD2 (6 bases). Trimming stripped 5 bases from V and 4 bases from J, with 14 bases between. This CDR3 spans 14 amino acids. The germline CDR1 and CDR2 sequences are LNHDA and SQIVND (reference sequence). Filled out from reference TRBV19 and TRBJ2-5, the complete variable domain reads DGGITQSPKYLFRKEGQNVTLSCEQNLNHDAMYWYRQDPGQGLRLIYYSQIVNDFQKGDIAEGYSVSREKKESFPLTVTSAQKNPTAFYLCASSRAPGRETQYFGPGTRLLVL.

The rearrangement joins TRBV11-2 to TRBJ2-3, with 7 positions matching TRBD1. The CDR3 contains 15 residues. J lost 3 bases, V lost 2 bases, and 5 bases had no gene match. The germline V gene has CDR1 SGHAT and CDR2 FQNNGV. DNA of the CDR3: TGTGCCAGCAGCTTATTCGGACAGGAGACAGATACGCAGTATTTT. Its translation: CASSLFGQETDTQYF.

This clone was counted between two and nine times. The V and J genes are TRBV19 and TRBJ1-4; D ambiguous. CDR3 length: 13 amino acids. The V and J ends lost 10 bases and 8 bases respectively, with 17 bases between them. The V gene's germline CDR1 is LNHDA and CDR2 SQIVND (reference sequence). This CDR3 is CATQEVPEEKLFF. CDR3 sequence (DNA): TGTGCCACCCAGGAGGTTCCGGAAGAAAAACTGTTTTTT.

The chain links TRBV19 to TRBJ2-3; 7 nucleotides agree with TRBD1. This CDR3 has 15 amino acids. Germline V gene data show CDR1 as LNHDA and CDR2 as SQIVND (reference sequence). V gave up 2 bases and J gave up 1 base; unmatched junction bases: 3. CDR3 bases: TGTGCCAGTAGTATAAGGGGGCCGGGCACAGATACGCAGTATTTT. Residues: CASSIRGPGTDTQYF. The full variable domain, rest sourced from reference TRBV19 and TRBJ2-3, is DGGITQSPKYLFRKEGQNVTLSCEQNLNHDAMYWYRQDPGQGLRLIYYSQIVNDFQKGDIAEGYSVSREKKESFPLTVTSAQKNPTAFYLCASSIRGPGTDTQYFGPGTRLTVL.

V and J are TRBV6-6 and TRBJ2-3; 7 nucleotides agree with TRBD1. Germline loops: CDR1 MNHNY, CDR2 SVGAGI (reference sequence). CDR3 size: 13 residues. Trimming cost V 6 bases and J 8 bases; bases outside gene matches: 8. For the CDR3, the DNA is TGTGCCAGCAGACGACAGGGTGTGGGTACGCAGTATTTT. It translates to CASRRQGVGTQYF.

The V and J genes are TRBV7-2 and TRBJ1-2; 7 bases are shared with TRBD1. This CDR3 spans 15 amino acids. The germline CDR1 and CDR2 sequences are SGHTA and FQGNSA. Germline trimming cut 7 bases from V and 0 bases from J; bases unmatched to any gene: 8. CDR3 coding DNA: TGTGCCAGCACCGATCCGGGACAGCCTAACTATGGCTACACCTTC. Protein sequence: CASTDPGQPNYGYTF.